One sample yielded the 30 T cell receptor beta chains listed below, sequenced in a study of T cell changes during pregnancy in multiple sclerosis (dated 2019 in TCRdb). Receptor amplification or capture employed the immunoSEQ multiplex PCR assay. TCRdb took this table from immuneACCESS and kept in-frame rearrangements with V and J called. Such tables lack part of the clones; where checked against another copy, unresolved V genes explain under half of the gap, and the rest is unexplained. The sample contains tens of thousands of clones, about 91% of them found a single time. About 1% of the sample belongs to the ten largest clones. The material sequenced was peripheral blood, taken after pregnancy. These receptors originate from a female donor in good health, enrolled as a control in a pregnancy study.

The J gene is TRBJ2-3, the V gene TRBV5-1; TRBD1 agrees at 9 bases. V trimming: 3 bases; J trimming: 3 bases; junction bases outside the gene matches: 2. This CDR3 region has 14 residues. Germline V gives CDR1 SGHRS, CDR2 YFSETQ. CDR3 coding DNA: TGCGCCAGCAGCTCAGGACAGGGGACAGATACGCAGTATTTT. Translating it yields CASSSGQGTDTQYF. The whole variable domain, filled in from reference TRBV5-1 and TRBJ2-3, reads KAGVTQTPRYLIKTRGQQVTLSCSPISGHRSVSWYQQTPGQGLQFLFEYFSETQRNKGNFPGRFSGRQFSNSRSEMNVSTLELGDSALYLCASSSGQGTDTQYFGPGTRLTVL.

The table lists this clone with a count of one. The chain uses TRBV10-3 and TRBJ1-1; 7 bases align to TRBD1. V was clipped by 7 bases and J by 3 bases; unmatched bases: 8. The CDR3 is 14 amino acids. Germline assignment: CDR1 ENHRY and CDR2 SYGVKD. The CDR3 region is CAITKQGTDTEAFF. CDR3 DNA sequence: TGTGCCATCACCAAACAGGGGACCGACACTGAAGCTTTCTTT.

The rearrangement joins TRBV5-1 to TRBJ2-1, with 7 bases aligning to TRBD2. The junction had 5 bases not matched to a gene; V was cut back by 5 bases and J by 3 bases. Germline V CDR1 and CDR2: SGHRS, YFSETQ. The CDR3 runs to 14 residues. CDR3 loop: CASSYGGYYNEQFF. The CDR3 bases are TGCGCCAGCAGTTACGGGGGGTACTACAATGAGCAGTTCTTC.

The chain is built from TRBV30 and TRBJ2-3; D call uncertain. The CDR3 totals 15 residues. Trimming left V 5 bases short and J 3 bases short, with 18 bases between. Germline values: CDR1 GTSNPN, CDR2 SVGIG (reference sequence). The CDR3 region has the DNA TGTGCCTGGCATTTCGGTGTAATGTTGACAGATACGCAGTATTTT. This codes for CAWHFGVMLTDTQYF.

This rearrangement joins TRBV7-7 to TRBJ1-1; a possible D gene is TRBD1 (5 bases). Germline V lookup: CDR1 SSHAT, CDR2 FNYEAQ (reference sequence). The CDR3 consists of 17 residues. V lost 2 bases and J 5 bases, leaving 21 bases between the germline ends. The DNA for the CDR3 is TGTGCCAGCAGCTTACGTCCAGGGTCCCATCAGAGGACTGAAGCTTTCTTT. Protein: CASSLRPGSHQRTEAFF.

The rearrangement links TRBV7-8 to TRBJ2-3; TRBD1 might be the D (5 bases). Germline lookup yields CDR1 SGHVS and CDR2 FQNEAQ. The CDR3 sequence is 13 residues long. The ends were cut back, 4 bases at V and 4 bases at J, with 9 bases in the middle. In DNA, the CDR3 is TGTGCCAGCAGCTCGGACACAGCAGATACGCAGTATTTT. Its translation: CASSSDTADTQYF.

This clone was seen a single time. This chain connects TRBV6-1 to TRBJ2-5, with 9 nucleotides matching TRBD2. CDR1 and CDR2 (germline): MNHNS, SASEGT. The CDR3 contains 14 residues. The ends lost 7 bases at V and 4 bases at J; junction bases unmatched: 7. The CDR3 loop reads CASKPGLALETQYF. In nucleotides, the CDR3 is TGTGCCAGCAAACCGGGACTAGCTTTAGAGACCCAGTACTTC.

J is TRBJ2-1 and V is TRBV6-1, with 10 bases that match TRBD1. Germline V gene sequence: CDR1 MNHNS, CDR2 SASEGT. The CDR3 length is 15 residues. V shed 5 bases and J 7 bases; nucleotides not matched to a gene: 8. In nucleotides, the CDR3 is TGTGCCAGCAGTCCCGGGACAGGGGAATGGAATGAGCAGTTCTTC. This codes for CASSPGTGEWNEQFF.

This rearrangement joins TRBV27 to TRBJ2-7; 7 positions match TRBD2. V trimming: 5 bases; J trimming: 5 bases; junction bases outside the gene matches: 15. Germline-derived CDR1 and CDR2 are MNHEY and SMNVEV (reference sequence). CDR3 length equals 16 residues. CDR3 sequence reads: CASSPRLATFANEQYF. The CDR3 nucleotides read TGTGCCAGCAGTCCAAGACTAGCAACGTTCGCCAACGAGCAGTACTTC.

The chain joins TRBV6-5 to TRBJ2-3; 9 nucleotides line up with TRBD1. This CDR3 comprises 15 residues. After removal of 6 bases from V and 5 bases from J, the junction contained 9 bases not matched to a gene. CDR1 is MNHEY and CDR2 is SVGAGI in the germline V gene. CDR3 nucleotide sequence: TGTGCCAGCAGGGGATCACAGGGGGCAAAAGATACGCAGTATTTT. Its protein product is CASRGSQGAKDTQYF.

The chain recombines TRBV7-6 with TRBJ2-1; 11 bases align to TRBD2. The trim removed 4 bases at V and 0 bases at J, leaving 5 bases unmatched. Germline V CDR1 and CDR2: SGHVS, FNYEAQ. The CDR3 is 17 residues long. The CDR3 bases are TGTGCCAGCAGCTCGTCGGGACTAGCGGCCTCCTACAATGAGCAGTTCTTC. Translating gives CASSSSGLAASYNEQFF.

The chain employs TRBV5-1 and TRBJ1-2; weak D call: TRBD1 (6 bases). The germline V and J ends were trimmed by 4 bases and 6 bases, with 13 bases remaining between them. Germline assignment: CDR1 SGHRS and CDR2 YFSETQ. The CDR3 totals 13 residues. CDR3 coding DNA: TGCGCCAGCAGCGGTGGGGGCTACGATGGCTACACCTTC. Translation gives CASSGGGYDGYTF.

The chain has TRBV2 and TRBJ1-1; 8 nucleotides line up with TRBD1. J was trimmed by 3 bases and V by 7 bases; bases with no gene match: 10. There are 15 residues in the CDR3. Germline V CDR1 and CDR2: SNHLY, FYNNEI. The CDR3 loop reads CASIRAGGLYTEAFF. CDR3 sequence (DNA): TGTGCCAGCATAAGGGCAGGGGGCCTGTACACTGAAGCTTTCTTT.

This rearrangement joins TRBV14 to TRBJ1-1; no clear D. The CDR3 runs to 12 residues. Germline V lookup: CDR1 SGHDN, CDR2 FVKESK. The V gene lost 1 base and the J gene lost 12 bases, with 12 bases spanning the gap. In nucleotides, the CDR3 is TGTGCCAGCAGCCAAGCGAGGAGAGGAACTTTCTTT. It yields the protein CASSQARRGTFF.

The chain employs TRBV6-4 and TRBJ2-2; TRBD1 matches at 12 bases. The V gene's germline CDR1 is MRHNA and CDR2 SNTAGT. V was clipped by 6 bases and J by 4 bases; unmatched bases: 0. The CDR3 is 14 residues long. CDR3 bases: TGTGCCAGCAGGGGACAGGGGGCCACCGGGGAGCTGTTTTTT. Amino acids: CASRGQGATGELFF.

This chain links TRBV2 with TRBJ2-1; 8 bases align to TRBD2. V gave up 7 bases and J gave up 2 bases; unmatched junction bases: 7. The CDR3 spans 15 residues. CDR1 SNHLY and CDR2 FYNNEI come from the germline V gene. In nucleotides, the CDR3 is TGTGCCAGCAACCCAGCGGGAGTTCCCTACAATGAGCAGTTCTTC. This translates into CASNPAGVPYNEQFF.

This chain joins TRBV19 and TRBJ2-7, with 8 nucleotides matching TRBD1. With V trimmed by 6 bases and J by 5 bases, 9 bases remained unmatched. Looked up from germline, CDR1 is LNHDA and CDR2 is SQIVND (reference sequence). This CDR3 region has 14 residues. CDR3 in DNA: TGTGCCAGTAGCCTGGGACAGGTCCCCGACGAGCAGTACTTC. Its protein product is CASSLGQVPDEQYF. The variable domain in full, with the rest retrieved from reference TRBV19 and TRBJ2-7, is DGGITQSPKYLFRKEGQNVTLSCEQNLNHDAMYWYRQDPGQGLRLIYYSQIVNDFQKGDIAEGYSVSREKKESFPLTVTSAQKNPTAFYLCASSLGQVPDEQYFGPGTRLTVT.

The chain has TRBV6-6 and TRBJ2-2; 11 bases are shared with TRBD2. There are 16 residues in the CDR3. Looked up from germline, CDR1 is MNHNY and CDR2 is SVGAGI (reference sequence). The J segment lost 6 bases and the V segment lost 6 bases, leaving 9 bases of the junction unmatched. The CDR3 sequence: CASSPGTSGRPGELFF. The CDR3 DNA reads TGTGCCAGCAGCCCCGGGACTAGCGGCAGGCCCGGGGAGCTGTTTTTT.

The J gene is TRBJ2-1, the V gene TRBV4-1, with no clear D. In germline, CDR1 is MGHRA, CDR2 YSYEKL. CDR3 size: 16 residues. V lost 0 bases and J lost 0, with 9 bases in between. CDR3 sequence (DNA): TGCGCCAGCAGCCAAGATCCCCTAGGCTCCTACAATGAGCAGTTCTTC. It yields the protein CASSQDPLGSYNEQFF.

The CDR3, as DNA: TGTGCCAGCAGTGAAATCTCAACTCGGGACAGGGGGGTGAGCAATCAGCCCCAGCATTTT. Translated: CASSEISTRDRGVSNQPQHF. The rearrangement links TRBV6-1 to TRBJ1-5; TRBD1 matches 11 bases. CDR3 length: 20 amino acids. Trimming at V came to 2 bases and at J to 1 base, leaving 13 bases not matched to a gene. Germline CDR1 reads MNHNS; CDR2 reads SASEGT.

CDR3 bases: TGTGCCAGCAGTACGCAGTCCCCGGGACAGGGGTACACTGAAGCTTTCTTT. Amino acid sequence: CASSTQSPGQGYTEAFF. V is TRBV2 and J is TRBJ1-1; TRBD1 matches at 10 bases. The CDR3 contains 17 residues. Germline trimming cut 5 bases from V and 3 bases from J; bases unmatched to any gene: 12. The germline gives CDR1 SNHLY, CDR2 FYNNEI. Full variable domain (remainder filled in from reference TRBV2 and TRBJ1-1): EPEVTQTPSHQVTQMGQEVILRCVPISNHLYFYWYRQILGQKVEFLVSFYNNEISEKSEIFDDQFSVERPDGSNFTLKIRSTKLEDSAMYFCASSTQSPGQGYTEAFFGQGTRLTVV.

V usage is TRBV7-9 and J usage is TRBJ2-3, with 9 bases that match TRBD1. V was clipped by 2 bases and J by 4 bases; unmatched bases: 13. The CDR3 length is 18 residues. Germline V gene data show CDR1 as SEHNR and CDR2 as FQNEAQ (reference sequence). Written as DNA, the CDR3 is TGTGCCAGCAGCTTAAGGGGGATGGAACAGGGGGCTTCAGATACGCAGTATTTT. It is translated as CASSLRGMEQGASDTQYF.

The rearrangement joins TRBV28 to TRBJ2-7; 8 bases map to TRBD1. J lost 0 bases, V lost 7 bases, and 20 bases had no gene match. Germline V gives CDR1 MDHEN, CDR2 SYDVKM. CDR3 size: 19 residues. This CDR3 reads CASTTRRDRPNFSSYEQYF. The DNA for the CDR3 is TGTGCCAGCACCACACGACGGGACAGGCCTAACTTTAGCTCCTACGAGCAGTACTTC.

CDR3 region: CSAGPQETQYF. DNA of the CDR3: TGCAGTGCGGGGCCTCAAGAGACCCAGTACTTC. The chain has TRBV20-1 and TRBJ2-5; a possible D gene is TRBD1 (5 bases). Looked up from germline, CDR1 is DFQATT and CDR2 is SNEGSKA (reference sequence). With 6 bases removed from V and 2 bases from J, the gap between germline ends came to 7 bases. This CDR3 region has 11 residues.

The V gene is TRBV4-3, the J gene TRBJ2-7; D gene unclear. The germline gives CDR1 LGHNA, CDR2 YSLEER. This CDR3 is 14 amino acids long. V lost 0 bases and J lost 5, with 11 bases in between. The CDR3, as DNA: TGCGCCAGCAGCCAAGATCATGGTACGGACGAGCAGTACTTC. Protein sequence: CASSQDHGTDEQYF.

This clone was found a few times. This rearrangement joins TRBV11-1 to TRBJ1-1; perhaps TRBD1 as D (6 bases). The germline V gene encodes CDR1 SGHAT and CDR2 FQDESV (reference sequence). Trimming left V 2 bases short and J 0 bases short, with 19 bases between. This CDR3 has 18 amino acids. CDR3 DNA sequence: TGTGCCAGCAGCTTACCTTTGAGACTCGGACAGTTGAACACTGAAGCTTTCTTT. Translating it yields CASSLPLRLGQLNTEAFF.

The CDR3 here is CASSKDRAINQPQHF. Here the CDR3 DNA reads TGTGCCAGCAGTAAGGACAGGGCTATCAATCAGCCCCAGCATTTT. This sequence joins TRBV7-9 and TRBJ1-5; 8 positions agree with TRBD1. In germline, CDR1 is SEHNR, CDR2 FQNEAQ (reference sequence). V was clipped by 6 bases and J by 3 bases; unmatched bases: 7. The CDR3 runs 15 residues.

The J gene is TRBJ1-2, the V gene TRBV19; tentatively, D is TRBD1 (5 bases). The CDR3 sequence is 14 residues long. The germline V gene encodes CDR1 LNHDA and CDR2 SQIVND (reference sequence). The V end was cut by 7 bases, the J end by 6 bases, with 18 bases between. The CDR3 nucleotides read TGTGCCAGTACTCGCCAGGGTCTTGGGGATGGCTACACCTTC. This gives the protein CASTRQGLGDGYTF.

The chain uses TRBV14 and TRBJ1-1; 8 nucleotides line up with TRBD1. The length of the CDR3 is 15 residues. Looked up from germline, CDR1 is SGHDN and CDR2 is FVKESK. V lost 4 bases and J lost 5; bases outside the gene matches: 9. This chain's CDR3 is CASSPPWTGKTEAFF. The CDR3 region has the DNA TGTGCCAGCAGCCCTCCTTGGACAGGGAAAACTGAAGCTTTCTTT.

The CDR3 is CASSLGLGAKWATEAFF. For the CDR3, the DNA is TGTGCCAGCAGCTTAGGGTTGGGGGCAAAGTGGGCCACTGAAGCTTTCTTT. The V call is TRBV7-9, the J call TRBJ1-1; weak D call: TRBD1 (6 bases). CDR1 SEHNR and CDR2 FQNEAQ come from the germline V gene (reference sequence). The CDR3 spans 17 residues. V lost 1 base, J lost 4 bases, and 19 bases lay in between. Full variable domain (rest looked up from reference TRBV7-9 and TRBJ1-1): DTGVSQNPRHKITKRGQNVTFRCDPISEHNRLYWYRQTLGQGPEFLTYFQNEAQLEKSRLLSDRFSAERPKGSFSTLEIQRTEQGDSAMYLCASSLGLGAKWATEAFFGQGTRLTVV.